Following are 13 T cell receptor beta chains from one sample sequenced in a study of Ad26.COV2.S vaccination and SARS-CoV-2 variants. Sequencing was performed with immunoSEQ multiplex PCR; in TCRdb, only in-frame clones are kept and a portion is missing. The table records 300,000 to 500,000 clones, 88% of them present only once. This sample's treatment: around 19 received Ad26.COV2.S at low or high dose, single or two shots; a few received placebo; per-sample allocation not given. Day 63 after the first injection of vaccine or placebo was the sampling time. This specimen was peripheral blood, taken in a trial of Ad26.COV2.S vaccine versus placebo. Receptors were obtained from a person aged 18-60 years who received the Ad26.COV2.S COVID-19 vaccine or a placebo.

The chain has TRBV5-4 and TRBJ1-6; D is unresolved. Deletions cut 2 bases from V and 12 bases from J, with 15 bases between. This CDR3 contains 14 residues. Germline V CDR1 and CDR2: SGHNT, YYREEE (reference sequence). The CDR3 spells CASSFPEGGQPLHF. CDR3 coding DNA: TGTGCCAGCAGCTTCCCGGAGGGAGGCCAACCCCTCCACTTT.

The chain joins TRBV11-2 to TRBJ2-5, with TRBD2 identical over 9 bases. V was pared by 4 bases and J by 2 bases, with 8 bases of the junction left unmatched. The CDR3 is 16 residues long. CDR1 is SGHAT, CDR2 FQNNGV, per germline. The CDR3 sequence is CASSWGWSGGQETQYF. The CDR3 DNA reads as TGTGCCAGCAGCTGGGGATGGAGCGGGGGGCAAGAGACCCAGTACTTC.

V is TRBV4-3 and J is TRBJ2-3; D gene unclear. V shed 2 bases and J shed 0 bases, with 12 bases lying between them. Germline CDR1 reads LGHNA; CDR2 reads YSLEER. The CDR3 consists of 16 residues. CDR3 residues: CASSQQVDPSTDTQYF. DNA for the CDR3: TGCGCCAGCAGCCAACAGGTTGATCCTAGCACAGATACGCAGTATTTT.

The J gene is TRBJ2-1, the V gene TRBV30; D is ambiguous. The V end was cut by 1 base, the J end by 6 bases, with 10 bases between. This CDR3 contains 13 residues. Germline CDR1 reads GTSNPN; CDR2 reads SVGIG (reference sequence). The chain's CDR3 is CAWSGRPPNEQFF. The DNA for the CDR3 is TGTGCCTGGAGTGGGCGACCCCCCAATGAGCAGTTCTTC.

The chain uses TRBV5-1 and TRBJ2-3; no definite D call. In germline, CDR1 is SGHRS, CDR2 YFSETQ. Trimming cost V 4 bases and J 2 bases, with 5 bases left between them. The length of the CDR3 is 12 residues. CDR3 bases: TGCGCCAGCAGCACGGTCACAGATACGCAGTATTTT. Its translation: CASSTVTDTQYF.

The chain uses TRBV11-2 and TRBJ2-1; tentative D call: TRBD1 (6 bases). CDR1 is SGHAT, CDR2 FQNNGV, per germline. Trimming stripped 2 bases from V and 7 bases from J, with 9 bases between. The CDR3 covers 13 residues. Here the CDR3 reads CASSLSRGNEQFF. CDR3 DNA: TGTGCCAGCAGCTTAAGTAGGGGGAATGAGCAGTTCTTC.

The chain links TRBV11-2 to TRBJ2-3, with D perhaps TRBD1 (7 bases). The CDR3 spans 16 residues. CDR1 is SGHAT, CDR2 FQNNGV, per germline. Trimming took 5 bases from V and 2 from J, leaving 17 bases between them. The CDR3 region is CASSRQAGGPTDTQYF. In DNA form, the CDR3 reads TGTGCCAGCAGCCGTCAGGCAGGGGGGCCCACAGATACGCAGTATTTT.

The chain couples TRBV7-2 to TRBJ1-2, with TRBD1 identical over 7 bases. The CDR3 consists of 17 residues. J gave up 0 bases and V 4 bases, and 11 bases lay outside the gene matches. Germline assignment: CDR1 SGHTA and CDR2 FQGNSA. The CDR3 here is CASSSSRDRVSNYGYTF. CDR3 sequence (DNA): TGTGCCAGCAGCTCGTCCCGGGACAGAGTTTCTAACTATGGCTACACCTTC.

The chain is built from TRBV5-8 and TRBJ2-2; D may be TRBD2 (5 bases). Germline V gene data show CDR1 as SGHTS and CDR2 as YDEGEE. There are 15 residues in the CDR3. V lost 3 bases and J 8 bases, leaving 17 bases between the germline ends. The CDR3, as DNA: TGTGCCAGCAGCTACCCTAGGCGGGTTGAAGGGGAGCTGTTTTTT. Its protein is CASSYPRRVEGELFF. The variable domain in full, with the rest retrieved from reference TRBV5-8 and TRBJ2-2, is EAGVTQSPTHLIKTRGQQATLRCSPISGHTSVYWYQQALGLGLQFLLWYDEGEERNRGNFPPRFSGRQFPNYSSELNVNALELEDSALYLCASSYPRRVEGELFFGEGSRLTVL.

The V gene is TRBV5-6, the J gene TRBJ2-7, with D uncertain. This CDR3 comprises 14 residues. Germline V lookup: CDR1 SGHDT, CDR2 YYEEEE. V lost 2 bases and J 0 bases, leaving 9 bases between the germline ends. CDR3 protein: CASSFRFSSYEQYF. CDR3 DNA sequence: TGTGCCAGCAGCTTTCGGTTCAGCTCCTACGAGCAGTACTTC.

V is TRBV27 and J is TRBJ2-3; weak D call: TRBD2 (5 bases). Trimming left V 3 bases short and J 3 bases short, with 7 bases between. The CDR3 has 13 amino acids. Per the germline V gene, CDR1 is MNHEY and CDR2 is SMNVEV (reference sequence). The CDR3 region is CASSLEETDTQYF. The CDR3 DNA reads TGTGCCAGCAGTTTGGAGGAGACAGATACGCAGTATTTT.

This clone was recorded only once. The chain recombines TRBV7-2 with TRBJ2-5; 11 bases agree with TRBD2. CDR1 SGHTA and CDR2 FQGNSA come from the germline V gene. The CDR3 spans 16 residues. V was pared by 5 bases and J by 5 bases, with 10 bases of the junction left unmatched. The CDR3 here is CASSQLAGDPLETQYF. For the CDR3, the DNA is TGTGCCAGCAGCCAACTAGCGGGGGATCCCCTTGAGACCCAGTACTTC.

The chain is built from TRBV7-9 and TRBJ2-7, with TRBD1 matching over 7 bases. CDR1 SEHNR and CDR2 FQNEAQ come from the germline V gene (reference sequence). CDR3 length equals 16 residues. V lost 6 bases to trimming and J lost 4 bases; unmatched junction nucleotides: 15. In DNA form, the CDR3 reads TGTGCCAGCAGTTACTCGACAGGGCGGACCAAGTACGAGCAGTACTTC. The encoded protein is CASSYSTGRTKYEQYF.